Listed below are T cell receptor beta chains from one sample, sequenced in a study of cytomegalovirus exposure and HLA in healthy donors. Sequenced by immunoSEQ multiplex PCR; TCRdb stores in-frame clones only, minus some. Counted here are more than 95,000 clones, 60% to 85% occurring once; the ten biggest clones make up 1.5% to 2.5%. Sequencing was carried out using PBMCs. The receptors come from a man aged 45 to 65 in good health and CMV-seronegative. Each CDR3 is given with its conserved first and last residue. A D gene is named only where the DNA matches it firmly. Expanded clones are given a class, and other clones once, few, many or no size at all.

>TRBJ2-3|.|TRBV21-1|.
CASSNLPTGGPGSTDTQYF
TGTGCCAGCAGCAACCTCCCGACGGGGGGGCCCGGGAGCACAGATACGCAGTATTTT
>TRBJ2-7|.|TRBV7-2|.
CASSSISLHYQF
TGTGCCAGCAGCTCCATAAGCCTCCACTATCAATTC
>TRBJ2-3|.|TRBV6-1|TRBD1
CASTLGTGTDTQYF
TGTGCCAGCACCCTCGGGACAGGCACAGATACGCAGTATTTT
>TRBJ1-2|.|TRBV7-9|.
CSSSLVGVF
TGTTCCAGCAGCTTAGTAGGGGTCTTC
>TRBJ1-1|.|TRBV5-1|TRBD1
CASSFGQGAMNTEAFF
TGCGCCAGCAGCTTCGGACAGGGGGCTATGAACACTGAAGCTTTCTTT
>TRBJ2-7|.|TRBV6-4|TRBD1
CASRNGTGIYEQYF
TGTGCCAGCAGAAACGGGACAGGGATCTACGAGCAGTACTTC
>TRBJ1-4|.|TRBV29-1|TRBD1
CSVQTRQGRGEKLFF
TGCAGCGTCCAGACTAGACAGGGGCGGGGTGAAAAACTGTTTTTT
>TRBJ1-5|few|TRBV6-1|.
CASSSPGESHQPQHF
TGTGCCAGCAGTTCCCCCGGGGAGAGTCATCAGCCCCAGCATTTT
>TRBJ1-5|.|TRBV28|.
CASSRALGGRAQHF
TGTGCCAGCAGTCGAGCCCTGGGGGGGCGGGCCCAGCATTTT
>TRBJ2-2|.|TRBV19|.
CASTSGRGGGELFF
TGTGCCAGTACCTCGGGCAGGGGTGGCGGGGAGCTGTTTTTT
>TRBJ1-1|once|TRBV7-9|.
CASSSRRVGNTEAFF
TGTGCCAGCAGCTCGAGACGGGTAGGAAACACTGAAGCTTTCTTT
>TRBJ2-7|.|TRBV2|TRBD2
CASRVAGGQYF
TGTGCCAGCAGGGTAGCGGGGGGGCAGTACTTC
>TRBJ2-3|once|TRBV2|TRBD1
CASRRQGIGTDTQYF
TGTGCCAGCAGGCGACAGGGGATCGGCACAGATACGCAGTATTTT
>TRBJ1-6|.|TRBV7-2|.
CASSQPTDSYSPLHF
TGTGCCAGCAGCCAGCCGACGGACAGCTATTCACCCCTCCACTTT
>TRBJ1-5|.|TRBV7-9|.
CASSTGGQPQHF
TGTGCCAGCAGCACCGGGGGTCAGCCCCAGCATTTT
>TRBJ2-1|.|TRBV7-8|.
CASSLGFGGPDNEQFF
TGTGCCAGCAGCTTAGGGTTCGGGGGACCTGACAATGAGCAGTTCTTC
>TRBJ1-2|.|TRBV19|.
CASSIGRGLNYGYTF
TGTGCCAGTAGTATAGGGCGAGGGCTAAACTATGGCTACACCTTC
>TRBJ2-2|.|TRBV4-3|TRBD1
CASSSGGTGASGELFF
TGCGCCAGCAGCTCCGGGGGGACAGGGGCCTCCGGGGAGCTGTTTTTT
>TRBJ2-3|few|TRBV18|.
CASSPPWQGSPTDTQYF
TGTGCCAGCTCACCACCGTGGCAGGGGTCTCCCACAGATACGCAGTATTTT
>TRBJ2-3|.|TRBV11-3|TRBD2
CASSQTTSGGTDTQYF
TGTGCCAGCAGCCAGACGACTAGCGGGGGGACAGATACGCAGTATTTT
>TRBJ1-2|.|TRBV4-1|.
CASSQAFRVGDGYTF
TGCGCCAGCAGCCAAGCTTTTCGGGTCGGGGATGGCTACACCTTC
>TRBJ2-1|few|TRBV9|TRBD1
CASSLETGIGHEQFF
TGTGCCAGCAGCTTAGAGACAGGGATTGGGCATGAGCAGTTCTTC
>TRBJ1-5|.|TRBV2|.
CASRGTGGNQPQHF
TGTGCCAGCAGAGGTACCGGGGGAAATCAGCCCCAGCATTTT
>TRBJ2-1|.|TRBV14|TRBD1
CASSQLPGQGADEQFF
TGTGCCAGCAGCCAACTACCGGGACAGGGGGCGGATGAGCAGTTCTTC
>TRBJ1-4|.|TRBV5-1|TRBD1
CASSSGQGSEKLFF
TGCGCCAGCAGCTCCGGACAGGGGTCTGAAAAACTGTTTTTT
>TRBJ2-3|few|TRBV5-1|.
CASSSRVRFTDTQYF
TGCGCCAGCAGCTCCCGGGTCAGATTCACAGATACGCAGTATTTT
>TRBJ2-1|.|TRBV19|TRBD2
CASFSRGYNEQFF
TGTGCCAGTTTCTCGCGGGGGTACAATGAGCAGTTCTTC
>TRBJ1-5|.|TRBV5-8|TRBD1
CASSLRTGSNQPQHF
TGTGCCAGCAGCTTGAGGACAGGTTCAAATCAGCCCCAGCATTTT
>TRBJ1-1|.|TRBV5-1|TRBD1
CASSLAGQGKYTEAFF
TGCGCCAGCAGCTTGGCCGGACAGGGAAAGTACACTGAAGCTTTCTTT
>TRBJ1-2|once|TRBV5-5|.
CASSFTVAGDYGYTF
TGTGCCAGCAGCTTCACCGTTGCGGGGGACTATGGCTACACCTTC
>TRBJ1-1|.|TRBV10-3|TRBD1
CAIKTGAGDEAFF
TGTGCCATTAAAACAGGGGCTGGGGACGAGGCTTTCTTT
>TRBJ2-7|once|TRBV30|TRBD1
CAWSRDSYEQYF
TGTGCCTGGAGTAGGGACAGCTACGAGCAGTACTTC
>TRBJ1-1|once|TRBV4-3|TRBD1
CASSLQTGGTEAFF
TGCGCCAGCAGCCTTCAGACAGGGGGCACTGAAGCTTTCTTT
>TRBJ2-4|.|TRBV7-2|.
CASSLDRIIQYF
TGTGCCAGCAGCTTAGACAGGATCATTCAGTACTTC
>TRBJ1-2|.|TRBV28|.
CASRSGNYGYTF
TGTGCCAGCAGATCAGGGAACTATGGCTACACCTTC
>TRBJ2-7|.|TRBV5-5|.
CASSLWASTYEQYF
TGTGCCAGCAGCTTGTGGGCTTCCACCTACGAGCAGTACTTC
>TRBJ2-5|few|TRBV2|.
CASSDGTGSETQYF
TGTGCCAGCAGTGATGGTACGGGGTCCGAGACCCAGTACTTC